The 26 T cell receptor beta chains reported below all come from one sample, sequenced in a study of blood T cell repertoires in COVID-19. Repertoires were generated with immunoSEQ multiplex PCR, while TCRdb's copy carries only in-frame clones and drops some. The sample yields roughly 290,000 clones, around 87% seen once. Specimen: peripheral blood. The origin of the receptors is a woman between 45 and 60 years old who had recovered from COVID-19.

The gene calls are TRBV3-1 (or the pseudogene TRBV3-2) and TRBJ1-5; D remains unclear. From germline, CDR1 is LGHDT and CDR2 YNNKEL (reference sequence). The length of the CDR3 is 12 residues. V was pared by 4 bases and J by 3 bases, with 4 bases between. For the CDR3, the DNA is TGTGCCAGCAGCCTCTACAATCAGCCCCAGCATTTT. Translated: CASSLYNQPQHF.

The chain carries TRBV12-3 or TRBV12-4 and TRBJ1-1; 7 bases line up with TRBD1. CDR3 length: 12 amino acids. V shed 5 bases and J 11 bases; nucleotides not matched to a gene: 8. CDR3 loop: CASSPRQGGAFF. The CDR3 coding sequence is TGTGCCAGCAGTCCTCGACAGGGTGGGGCTTTCTTT.

Only one count was recorded for this clone. The chain uses TRBV11-2 and TRBJ2-7; D is possibly TRBD2 (6 bases). V was trimmed by 0 bases and J by 7 bases, leaving 10 bases between them. From germline, CDR1 is SGHAT and CDR2 FQNNGV. This CDR3 has 13 residues. CDR3 in amino acids: CASSLEGRREQYF. The CDR3 DNA follows: TGTGCCAGCAGCTTAGAGGGGAGGCGAGAGCAGTACTTC.

This clone occurred once. The gene calls are TRBV6-5 and TRBJ1-2; a possible D gene is TRBD1 (5 bases). CDR3 length equals 14 residues. Germline CDR1 and CDR2: MNHEY and SVGAGI. The ends were cut back, 3 bases at V and 0 bases at J, with 8 bases in the middle. The CDR3 DNA reads TGTGCCAGCAGTTATGGACAACCTAACTATGGCTACACCTTC. It is translated as CASSYGQPNYGYTF.

The rearrangement uses TRBV6-6 and TRBJ2-3; 9 positions match TRBD1. Trimming cost V 5 bases and J 6 bases; bases outside gene matches: 6. CDR3 length equals 14 residues. Germline CDR1 and CDR2: MNHNY and SVGAGI (reference sequence). The CDR3 nucleotides read TGTGCCAGCAGTCTACAGGGGGCCCCCGATACGCAGTATTTT. It codes for CASSLQGAPDTQYF.

J is TRBJ1-5 and V is TRBV6-5; 7 bases map to TRBD1. Germline V gives CDR1 MNHEY, CDR2 SVGAGI. J gave up 0 bases and V 6 bases, and 5 bases lay outside the gene matches. The CDR3 spans 15 residues. The CDR3 region is CASSADRFSNQPQHF. The CDR3 region has the DNA TGTGCCAGCAGCGCGGACAGGTTTAGCAATCAGCCCCAGCATTTT.

The gene calls are TRBV29-1 and TRBJ2-1, with D unclear. Looked up from germline, CDR1 is SQVTM and CDR2 is ANQGSEA. With 6 bases removed from V and 6 bases from J, the gap between germline ends came to 6 bases. There are 10 residues in the CDR3. The CDR3, as DNA: TGCAGCGTCGATAGCAATGAGCAGTTCTTC. The encoded protein is CSVDSNEQFF.

The CDR3 bases are TGCGCCAGCAGTGATAGCGGAAATGAGCAGTTCTTC. Translated: CASSDSGNEQFF. The rearrangement links TRBV5-1 to TRBJ2-1; maybe TRBD2 (6 bases). The CDR3 is 12 amino acids. Germline V gene data show CDR1 as SGHRS and CDR2 as YFSETQ. Trimming removed 5 bases at V and 7 bases at J, with 10 bases between.

The V call is TRBV5-1, the J call TRBJ1-1; a possible D gene is TRBD1 (5 bases). CDR3 length: 14 amino acids. Trimming took 4 bases from V and 6 from J, leaving 16 bases between them. In germline, CDR1 is SGHRS, CDR2 YFSETQ. This CDR3 is CASSDPGRVPEAFF. CDR3 nucleotide sequence: TGCGCCAGCAGCGACCCAGGGAGGGTCCCTGAAGCTTTCTTT.

The V gene is TRBV18, the J gene TRBJ2-1, with D perhaps matching TRBD2 (5 bases). The length of the CDR3 is 14 residues. Per germline, CDR1 KGHSH and CDR2 LQKENI. The ends were cut back, 3 bases at V and 2 bases at J, with 8 bases in the middle. The CDR3 region is CASSPGLPYNEQFF. In nucleotides, the CDR3 is TGTGCCAGCTCACCCGGACTCCCCTACAATGAGCAGTTCTTC.

The chain links TRBV28 to TRBJ2-7; a weak D match, TRBD1 (6 bases). CDR1 is MDHEN, CDR2 SYDVKM, per germline. The CDR3 has 14 amino acids. Trimming removed 6 bases at V and 5 bases at J, with 17 bases between. The CDR3 here is CASSLDRFSDEQYF. Written as DNA, the CDR3 is TGTGCCAGCAGCCTTGACAGGTTTTCGGACGAGCAGTACTTC.

The sample holds many counts of this clone. The chain links TRBV28 to TRBJ1-5; D gene uncertain. The CDR3 is 14 residues long. Trimming left V 2 bases short and J 2 bases short, with 7 bases between. Germline CDR1 reads MDHEN; CDR2 reads SYDVKM. The DNA for the CDR3 is TGTGCCAGCAGTTTACTGGAGGGCAATCAGCCCCAGCATTTT. This encodes CASSLLEGNQPQHF.

The chain is built from TRBV27 and TRBJ1-6; tentative D call: TRBD1 (6 bases). This CDR3 spans 14 amino acids. Germline loops: CDR1 MNHEY, CDR2 SMNVEV (reference sequence). Trimming removed 2 bases from V and 7 bases from J, with 9 bases in between. CDR3 in DNA: TGTGCCAGCAGTTTAGGACAGCAGAATTCACCCCTCCACTTT. This sequence encodes CASSLGQQNSPLHF.

This clone was counted only a few times. The chain recombines TRBV27 with TRBJ1-5; TRBD1 agrees at 7 bases. The ends lost 4 bases at V and 4 bases at J; junction bases unmatched: 7. This CDR3 spans 15 amino acids. Germline assignment: CDR1 MNHEY and CDR2 SMNVEV (reference sequence). CDR3: CASSSRTGGNQPQHF. The CDR3 region has the DNA TGTGCCAGCAGTTCACGGACAGGAGGAAATCAGCCCCAGCATTTT.

The sample holds a few counts of this clone. This rearrangement joins TRBV10-3 to TRBJ1-1; D gene unclear. This CDR3 has 14 residues. The germline V gene has CDR1 ENHRY and CDR2 SYGVKD. The germline V and J ends were trimmed by 6 bases and 0 bases, with 11 bases remaining between them. CDR3 residues: CAISLTGMNTEAFF. In nucleotides, the CDR3 is TGTGCCATCAGCCTGACCGGGATGAACACTGAAGCTTTCTTT.

The chain is built from TRBV20-1 and TRBJ2-3; no definite D call. V was clipped by 6 bases and J by 5 bases, with 6 bases between them. Germline loops: CDR1 DFQATT, CDR2 SNEGSKA (reference sequence). The CDR3 length is 10 residues. The DNA of the CDR3 is TGCAGTGCCCCTTTAGATACGCAGTATTTT. Encoded protein: CSAPLDTQYF.

The chain links TRBV6-5 to TRBJ1-3; D remains unclear. The CDR3 spans 15 residues. Trimming pared 1 base from V and 0 bases from J, leaving 7 bases between. The germline CDR1 and CDR2 sequences are MNHEY and SVGAGI. The DNA for the CDR3 is TGTGCCAGCAGTTACTTACAGCCCTCTGGAAACACCATATATTTT. Residues: CASSYLQPSGNTIYF.

The chain couples TRBV30 to TRBJ1-1; TRBD1 matches at 7 bases. The CDR3 sequence is 14 residues long. Germline assignment: CDR1 GTSNPN and CDR2 SVGIG (reference sequence). J was trimmed by 5 bases and V by 2 bases; bases with no gene match: 8. The CDR3 nucleotides read TGTGCCTGGAGTAGACAGGGAGTTCGAACTGAAGCTTTCTTT. Protein sequence: CAWSRQGVRTEAFF.

The rearrangement uses TRBV28 and TRBJ1-5; TRBD1 might be the D (5 bases). Trimming took 3 bases from V and 7 from J, leaving 22 bases between them. CDR1 and CDR2 (germline): MDHEN, SYDVKM. The CDR3 is made up of 17 amino acids. The CDR3 loop reads CASSLRGGGVAGQPQHF. For the CDR3, the DNA is TGTGCCAGCAGTTTGAGGGGAGGCGGGGTGGCAGGGCAGCCCCAGCATTTT.

V is TRBV7-2 and J is TRBJ1-5; D is perhaps TRBD1 (5 bases). V lost 1 base and J 0 bases, leaving 13 bases between the germline ends. This CDR3 has 17 residues. Germline lookup yields CDR1 SGHTA and CDR2 FQGNSA. CDR3 in DNA: TGTGCCAGCAGCTTAGACGACAGCGTCTATAGCAATCAGCCCCAGCATTTT. This encodes CASSLDDSVYSNQPQHF. Full variable domain (rest looked up from reference TRBV7-2 and TRBJ1-5): GAGVSQSPSNKVTEKGKDVELRCDPISGHTALYWYRQSLGQGLEFLIYFQGNSAPDKSGLPSDRFSAERTGGSVSTLTIQRTQQEDSAVYLCASSLDDSVYSNQPQHFGDGTRLSIL.

The gene calls are TRBV10-3 and TRBJ1-2, with D possibly TRBD1 on 5 matching bases. CDR1 and CDR2 from the germline V gene are ENHRY and SYGVKD. This CDR3 has 14 amino acids. Trimming stripped 4 bases from V and 2 bases from J, with 11 bases between. The CDR3 region has the DNA TGTGCCATCAGTGTAGGGAGGGGAAACTATGGCTACACCTTC. This gives the protein CAISVGRGNYGYTF.

The chain is built from TRBV28 and TRBJ2-7; 7 positions agree with TRBD1. CDR1 is MDHEN and CDR2 is SYDVKM in the germline V gene. This CDR3 is 13 amino acids long. The V and J ends lost 6 bases and 1 base, in that order; junction bases with no gene match: 3. DNA for the CDR3: TGTGCCAGCAGGACGGGACAGTCCTACGAGCAGTACTTC. It encodes CASRTGQSYEQYF.

The chain recombines TRBV29-1 with TRBJ2-1, with a weak D call TRBD2 (7 bases). Germline CDR1 is SQVTM and CDR2 is ANQGSEA. V was clipped by 1 base and J by 4 bases, with 17 bases between them. The CDR3 has 16 amino acids. CDR3 nucleotide sequence: TGCAGCGTTGAAGGGGCTATGGCGGGGGCGTACAATGAGCAGTTCTTC. Its protein product is CSVEGAMAGAYNEQFF.

The chain couples TRBV3-1 (or the pseudogene TRBV3-2) to TRBJ2-1; 9 nucleotides match TRBD2. This CDR3 has 16 residues. V lost 3 bases to trimming and J lost 3 bases; unmatched junction nucleotides: 6. The V gene's germline CDR1 is LGHDT and CDR2 YNNKEL (reference sequence). Here the CDR3 reads CASSQGRLADYNEQFF. Here the CDR3 DNA reads TGTGCCAGCAGCCAGGGACGACTAGCGGACTACAATGAGCAGTTCTTC.

This sequence joins TRBV28 and TRBJ2-1; 7 bases map to TRBD2. Germline loops: CDR1 MDHEN, CDR2 SYDVKM. The length of the CDR3 is 16 residues. V gave up 5 bases and J gave up 4 bases; unmatched junction bases: 11. The CDR3 protein is CASSRTSAVPYNEQFF. Written as DNA, the CDR3 is TGTGCCAGCAGTCGAACTAGCGCCGTCCCTTACAATGAGCAGTTCTTC.

The rearrangement joins TRBV9 to TRBJ2-7; weak D call: TRBD2 (5 bases). From germline, CDR1 is SGDLS and CDR2 YYNGEE. V lost 4 bases and J 0 bases, leaving 14 bases between the germline ends. The CDR3 sequence is 15 residues long. CDR3: CASSSGSGPSYEQYF. Written as DNA, the CDR3 is TGTGCCAGCAGCTCGGGGTCGGGCCCCTCCTACGAGCAGTACTTC.